The 15 T cell receptor beta chains below come from one sample, sequenced in a study of sequential checkpoint blockade in melanoma. Stated treatment: randomized to nivolumab then ipilimumab (arm A) or the reverse (arm B). TCRdb keeps only in-frame clones here, not all; method: immunoSEQ multiplex PCR. This sample has under 20,000 clones; about 25% occur once, and the top ten carry approximately 7.1%. The sequenced sample was tumor tissue (inferred from file names), obtained from a patient given nivolumab and ipilimumab in sequence. Receptor source: a human donor with melanoma.

In its sample, this clone was seen once. The chain combines TRBV12-5 with TRBJ1-4, with D unresolved. V was pared by 6 bases and J by 0 bases, with 14 bases between. Germline assignment: CDR1 LGHNT and CDR2 FRNRAP. The CDR3 totals 16 residues. CDR3 DNA sequence: TGTGCTAGTGGCCCGCCGGGGTTATCAACTAATGAAAAACTGTTTTTT. This gives the protein CASGPPGLSTNEKLFF.

This chain links TRBV7-1 with TRBJ2-1, with 10 bases identical to TRBD2. TRBV7-1 is labeled an ORF, and its function is uncertain. The length of the CDR3 is 15 residues. The V gene end was trimmed by 5 bases and the J gene end by 1 base; junction bases not matched to a gene: 2. CDR3: CASSVLAGSYNEQFF. The CDR3 DNA reads TGTGCCAGCAGCGTACTAGCGGGGTCCTACAATGAGCAGTTCTTC.

This rearrangement joins TRBV11-3 to TRBJ1-1, with 8 bases that match TRBD1. This CDR3 has 16 amino acids. The V gene's germline CDR1 is SGHNT and CDR2 YENEEA. The V gene end was trimmed by 7 bases and the J gene end by 0 bases; junction bases not matched to a gene: 10. The CDR3 DNA follows: TGTGCCAGCACCAGGACAGGGCGAATTATGAACACTGAAGCTTTCTTT. It specifies CASTRTGRIMNTEAFF.

V and J are TRBV28 and TRBJ2-5, with D hard to call. Deletions cut 5 bases from V and 5 bases from J, with 9 bases between. Germline loops: CDR1 MDHEN, CDR2 SYDVKM. This CDR3 has 12 residues. The CDR3 nucleotides read TGTGCCAGCAGTGTGAGGCGGGAGACCCAGTACTTC. Translation gives CASSVRRETQYF. The full variable domain, rest sourced from reference TRBV28 and TRBJ2-5, is DVKVTQSSRYLVKRTGEKVFLECVQDMDHENMFWYRQDPGLGLRLIYFSYDVKMKEKGDIPEGYSVSREKKERFSLILESASTNQTSMYLCASSVRRETQYFGPGTRLLVL.

This clone has a handful of counts. This chain joins TRBV6-8 and TRBJ1-3, with D possibly being TRBD1 (6 bases). The germline CDR1 and CDR2 sequences are MNHGY and SAAAGT. V shed 0 bases and J shed 0 bases, with 9 bases lying between them. This CDR3 comprises 16 residues. The CDR3 DNA is TGTGCCAGCAGTTACTCGTCGGGGGCCTCTGGAAACACCATATATTTT. Its protein is CASSYSSGASGNTIYF.

This clone was counted a few times. V usage is TRBV19 and J usage is TRBJ1-2; D perhaps matches TRBD1 (6 bases). The V and J ends lost 5 bases and 4 bases respectively, with 11 bases between them. CDR1 is LNHDA, CDR2 SQIVND, per germline (reference sequence). The CDR3 contains 13 residues. The CDR3 DNA follows: TGTGCCAGTAGTCCCGACAGGATCTATGGCTACACCTTC. Translated: CASSPDRIYGYTF.

The V gene is TRBV28, the J gene TRBJ1-2, with TRBD1 matching over 9 bases. CDR1 MDHEN and CDR2 SYDVKM come from the germline V gene. Unmatched junction bases numbered 5, after V lost 3 bases and J lost 6 bases. This CDR3 spans 14 amino acids. CDR3 in amino acids: CASSFSDRGNGYTF. The CDR3 DNA reads TGTGCCAGCAGTTTTTCGGACAGGGGAAATGGCTACACCTTC.

This chain links TRBV7-4 with TRBJ2-7; 8 nucleotides line up with TRBD1. J lost 2 bases, V lost 6 bases, and 3 bases had no gene match. Germline CDR1 reads SGHVT; CDR2 reads SQSDAQ. The CDR3 contains 13 residues. CDR3: CASRYRGTYEQYF. The CDR3 region has the DNA TGTGCCAGCAGGTACAGGGGGACCTACGAGCAGTACTTC.

This clone was recorded a few times. The rearrangement uses TRBV29-1 and TRBJ2-3, with D possibly TRBD1 on 5 matching bases. Trimming took off 7 bases at V and 2 bases at J, with 13 bases between the two ends. The germline V gene has CDR1 SQVTM and CDR2 ANQGSEA. The CDR3 is 13 amino acids. CDR3 loop: CSATQVVTDTQYF. The CDR3 nucleotides read TGCAGCGCCACACAGGTTGTCACAGATACGCAGTATTTT.

The V call is TRBV18, the J call TRBJ1-2; D may be TRBD1 (5 bases). Germline lookup yields CDR1 KGHSH and CDR2 LQKENI. This CDR3 region has 13 residues. V was pared by 6 bases and J by 5 bases, with 13 bases between. In DNA, the CDR3 is TGTGCCAGCTCTCGGGAAGGGGATTATGGCTACACCTTC. Translation gives CASSREGDYGYTF.

The gene calls are TRBV11-3 and TRBJ1-5, with no clear D. This CDR3 region has 15 residues. CDR1 is SGHNT, CDR2 YENEEA, per germline. V lost 2 bases to trimming and J lost 2 bases, with 10 bases between them. The CDR3: CASSLTRFGNQPQHF. CDR3 nucleotides: TGTGCCAGCAGCTTAACCAGGTTCGGCAATCAGCCCCAGCATTTT.

The rearrangement uses TRBV19 and TRBJ2-1; no clear D. The CDR3 loop spans 13 amino acids. The V end lost 2 bases, the J end lost 7 bases, and 9 bases lay between the germline ends. From germline, CDR1 is LNHDA and CDR2 SQIVND (reference sequence). CDR3: CASSIMIGNEQFF. The CDR3 region has the DNA TGTGCCAGTAGTATAATGATAGGAAATGAGCAGTTCTTC. Looking up the rest from reference TRBV19 and TRBJ2-1 gives the full variable domain: DGGITQSPKYLFRKEGQNVTLSCEQNLNHDAMYWYRQDPGQGLRLIYYSQIVNDFQKGDIAEGYSVSREKKESFPLTVTSAQKNPTAFYLCASSIMIGNEQFFGPGTRLTVL.

This clone was counted between two and nine times. This sequence joins TRBV6-8 and TRBJ1-1; D possibly corresponds to TRBD1 (5 bases). Between the trimmed V and J ends, which lost 2 bases and 3 bases, there was a span of 10 bases. Germline CDR1 and CDR2: MNHGY and SAAAGT. The CDR3 covers 14 residues. The chain's CDR3 is CASSYRRGDTEAFF. The CDR3 nucleotides read TGTGCCAGCAGTTACCGACGGGGCGACACTGAAGCTTTCTTT.

This chain joins TRBV6-4 and TRBJ2-5, with D tentatively TRBD1 (6 bases). The length of the CDR3 is 11 residues. The V gene's germline CDR1 is MRHNA and CDR2 SNTAGT. Trimming stripped 7 bases from V and 7 bases from J, with 10 bases between. The CDR3 loop reads CASTSRGTQYF. CDR3 coding DNA: TGTGCCAGCACCTCCAGGGGGACCCAGTACTTC.

This clone was counted between two and nine times. The CDR3 DNA reads TGTGCCAGCAGTCCAGGACGGGCTGTTGGAAACACCATATATTTT. Its protein is CASSPGRAVGNTIYF. The chain joins TRBV11-3 to TRBJ1-3, with D hard to call. The CDR3 runs to 15 residues. Per germline, CDR1 SGHNT and CDR2 YENEEA. V was shortened by 6 bases and J by 3 bases, with 15 bases between the two germline ends.